The next 14 T cell receptor beta chains were all read from a single sample in a study of control samples from healthy donors and cancer patients. Using immunoSEQ multiplex PCR, the repertoire was profiled, and TCRdb retains in-frame clones only, with some absent. In the table there are about 40,000 clones, around 87% of which are singletons. Specimen: PBMCs. These receptors were taken from a woman between 55 and 75 years old with lung cancer.

CDR3 DNA: TGTGCCAGCAGCTTGCTGAAGAACACTGAAGCTTTCTTT. Protein product: CASSLLKNTEAFF. The genes are TRBV5-6 and TRBJ1-1; D unclear. Germline CDR1 and CDR2: SGHDT and YYEEEE. Trimming stripped 1 base from V and 1 base from J, with 5 bases between. The CDR3 covers 13 residues.

The CDR3 DNA sequence: TGTGCCAGCGGTCGGGAGGGCCTAACCGGGGAGCTGTTTTTT. Translation gives CASGREGLTGELFF. The chain combines TRBV5-4 with TRBJ2-2; 8 bases are shared with TRBD2. Trimming took 7 bases from V and 5 from J; bases not matched to a gene: 7. Germline V gives CDR1 SGHNT, CDR2 YYREEE (reference sequence). This CDR3 contains 14 residues.

This chain joins TRBV5-1 and TRBJ2-3; the D is unclear. The CDR3 is 15 amino acids. V was cut by 0 bases and J by 0 bases, with 8 bases left in between. Germline values: CDR1 SGHRS, CDR2 YFSETQ. CDR3 sequence (DNA): TGCGCCAGCAGCTTGGCAGGACCTAGCACAGATACGCAGTATTTT. It specifies CASSLAGPSTDTQYF.

This chain links TRBV20-1 with TRBJ2-2, with unresolved D. The CDR3 length is 12 residues. V lost 3 bases and J 2 bases, leaving 4 bases between the germline ends. From germline, CDR1 is DFQATT and CDR2 SNEGSKA (reference sequence). As DNA, the CDR3 is TGCAGTGCTAGTGATAACACCGGGGAGCTGTTTTTT. This gives the protein CSASDNTGELFF.

This chain joins TRBV7-9 and TRBJ1-5, with TRBD1 matching 9 bases. The V segment lost 5 bases and the J segment 9 bases; nucleotides outside the gene matches: 8. Germline CDR1 SEHNR, CDR2 FQNEAQ (reference sequence). The CDR3 has 14 amino acids. In DNA form, the CDR3 reads TGTGCCAGCAGCCCGGGACAGGGACCCGGGCCCCAGCATTTT. Its translation: CASSPGQGPGPQHF.

J is TRBJ2-7 and V is TRBV29-1; D not certain. Germline CDR1 and CDR2: SQVTM and ANQGSEA. The CDR3 consists of 12 residues. Deletions cut 8 bases from V and 0 bases from J, with 11 bases between. The CDR3 sequence is CSPAPPSYEQYF. The CDR3 DNA follows: TGCAGCCCTGCCCCACCCTCCTACGAGCAGTACTTC.

The chain carries TRBV21-1 and TRBJ1-5. TRBV21-1 has pseudogene status. There are 16 residues in the CDR3. CDR3 in amino acids: CASSTKGAGMDQPQHF. CDR3 sequence (DNA): TGTGCCAGCAGCACAAAGGGAGCAGGGATGGACCAGCCCCAGCATTTT.

The CDR3 spells CASSLNTDNEKLFF. CDR3 DNA sequence: TGCGCCAGCAGCCTGAACACGGATAATGAAAAACTGTTTTTT. This sequence joins TRBV5-1 and TRBJ1-4; D is unclear. From germline, CDR1 is SGHRS and CDR2 YFSETQ. The CDR3 runs 14 residues. Trimming took 4 bases from V and 4 from J, leaving 11 bases between them.

V and J are TRBV10-2 and TRBJ2-2; weak D call: TRBD1 (5 bases). This CDR3 comprises 13 residues. V was clipped by 6 bases and J by 1 base, with 6 bases between them. Germline CDR1 WSHSY, CDR2 SAAADI. Here the CDR3 DNA reads TGCGCCAGCAGCGACAGGAACACCGGGGAGCTGTTTTTT. It is translated as CASSDRNTGELFF.

The chain couples TRBV27 to TRBJ1-3, with D possibly being TRBD1 (6 bases). Germline-derived CDR1 and CDR2 are MNHEY and SMNVEV (reference sequence). The CDR3 runs 15 residues. Trimming removed 0 bases at V and 6 bases at J, with 12 bases between. The CDR3 DNA reads TGTGCCAGCAGTTTATCGGGGGGGCCGTTAAACACCATATATTTT. This gives the protein CASSLSGGPLNTIYF.

The genes are TRBV10-3 and TRBJ1-1; perhaps TRBD1 as D (5 bases). V was pared by 0 bases and J by 7 bases, with 12 bases between. Germline V gene data show CDR1 as ENHRY and CDR2 as SYGVKD. The CDR3 is made up of 14 amino acids. The CDR3 DNA sequence: TGTGCCATCAGTGAGTCAGTAGGGGTTGGTGAAGCTTTCTTT. It yields the protein CAISESVGVGEAFF.

The chain has TRBV28 and TRBJ2-7; TRBD1 aligns across 7 bases. Looked up from germline, CDR1 is MDHEN and CDR2 is SYDVKM. The CDR3 sequence is 14 residues long. Unmatched junction bases numbered 4, after V lost 5 bases and J lost 0 bases. The CDR3, as DNA: TGTGCCAGCAGTCCGGACAGGTCCTCCTACGAGCAGTACTTC. Its protein product is CASSPDRSSYEQYF.

The V call is TRBV5-1, the J call TRBJ2-1, with 13 bases aligning to TRBD2. This CDR3 region has 14 residues. With 8 bases clipped from V and 7 bases from J, the junction kept 6 bases outside the gene matches. Germline V gene data show CDR1 as SGHRS and CDR2 as YFSETQ. CDR3: CASAGLAGENEQFF. The CDR3 nucleotides read TGCGCCAGTGCAGGACTAGCGGGAGAGAATGAGCAGTTCTTC. Filled out from reference TRBV5-1 and TRBJ2-1, the complete variable domain reads KAGVTQTPRYLIKTRGQQVTLSCSPISGHRSVSWYQQTPGQGLQFLFEYFSETQRNKGNFPGRFSGRQFSNSRSEMNVSTLELGDSALYLCASAGLAGENEQFFGPGTRLTVL.

V gene TRBV19 combines with J gene TRBJ2-2, with 7 bases matching TRBD2. CDR3 length: 15 amino acids. CDR1 and CDR2 (germline): LNHDA, SQIVND (reference sequence). With V trimmed by 7 bases and J by 5 bases, 10 bases remained unmatched. The CDR3 spells CASNWAGVRTGELFF. The CDR3 nucleotides are TGTGCCAGTAACTGGGCGGGAGTTAGGACCGGGGAGCTGTTTTTT.